This T cell receptor (beta chain) emerged from a study of blood T cell repertoires in COVID-19 (dated by TCRdb to the early 2020s). Concerning the study at large: Samples from collaborators originated in the United States, Italy and Spain and spanned both the acute and convalescent phases of COVID-19. The prospective study material was composed of cDNA or gDNA derived from T cells, B-cell-depleted T cells, or PBMCs. Deeply sampled blood TCRbeta repertoires from subjects exposed to, actively infected with, or recovered from COVID-19 were included in the dataset. The repertoires were released in a freely available public database intended as a resource for research on the immune response to SARS-CoV-2. Samples came from the ongoing ImmuneRACE study (first 160 participants) plus 1,254 subjects from 6 global collaborators. Sample metadata almost always included a de-identified subject ID, COVID-19 status, age in years and sex. Where available, HLA class I and class II types were taken from metadata supplied by the sample provider and were not determined by assay-based typing. Beyond this particular receptor, the publication reports: How much clinical and demographic metadata was included differed by source and by participant, and the metadata was provided uncurated.

Another Seattle source contributed samples from volunteer blood donors who had recovered from COVID-19. Whole blood was collected in K2EDTA tubes by collaborating institutions according to the institutions' own protocols. For TCRbeta analysis, collaborators shipped samples in one of three forms: frozen whole blood, isolated PBMCs, or DNA extracted from either of those sample types. Reading from cysteine to phenylalanine, the CDR3 counts 18 amino acids. CDR3 DNA is the only sequence kept; it has 54 bases, read in frame from the first base. The germline V gene specifies LGHNA as CDR1 and YNFKEQ as CDR2. V is shortened by 3 bases, J by 3 bases, and the region joining them spans 24 bases. On this clone: No cognate antigen has been identified for it. Base qualities are not recorded, but no much larger clone differs from it by a single base.

TCRbeta CDR3 regions were amplified from genomic DNA by means of the immunoSEQ Assay, a bias-controlled multiplex PCR. As for the original processing: The number of nucleated cells in each sample was estimated by amplification of reference gene primers within the assay. To quantify the absolute abundance of each unique TCRbeta CDR3 rearrangement, sequence reads were collapsed and filtered. Productive Simpson clonality was computed per sample as the square root of Simpson's diversity index over productive rearrangements. The table was pulled from immuneACCESS by TCRdb, which kept in-frame rearrangements only. Such tables lose some clones; where checked, under half of the loss comes from unresolved V genes, and the rest has no known cause. The DNA was the basis for D and trimming; V, J and clone size are from that table. The sample has 210,000 or so clones on record, nearly 90% of them singletons. The ten largest clones take up approximately 5.6% of the sample.

The sequencing sample was made of peripheral blood. The chain couples TRBV4-2 to TRBJ2-7, with TRBD2 as a weak D call on 6 bases. The sequence derives from a woman in her thirties or forties who had recovered from COVID-19. This receptor has the CDR3 CASSQLGAGQGFDYEQYF. DNA sequence: TGTGCCAGCAGCCAGTTAGGAGCGGGCCAGGGCTTCGACTACGAGCAGTACTTC.